The source of this TCR beta chain is a study of lymphopenia after photon versus proton radiotherapy. The germline V gene has CDR1 SNHLY and CDR2 FYNNEI. The CDR3 consists of 16 residues. Trimming pared 2 bases from V and 7 bases from J, leaving 18 bases between. Clones were sequenced by immunoSEQ multiplex PCR, and TCRdb holds only the in-frame ones, with some missing. The table lists more than 20,000 clones, around 86% of them singletons. The material was peripheral blood, obtained from a patient treated with photon-based radiotherapy. V and J are TRBV2 and TRBJ1-5; D is uncertain. The clonotype was recovered from a woman aged 50 to 60 with pancreatic cancer. The CDR3 loop reads CASSELVQIERQPQHF. The CDR3 DNA sequence: TGTGCCAGCAGTGAATTAGTACAGATTGAAAGGCAGCCCCAGCATTTT.